This T cell receptor beta chain emerged from a study of blood T cell repertoires in COVID-19. This clone was observed once. Original handling: Researchers report that nucleated cell counts were estimated from reference gene primer amplification. Measured with immunoSEQ multiplex PCR; TCRdb has only the in-frame clones, and not every one. Clone size and V and J calls were adopted from that table, with D and trimming inferred from the DNA. The table lists 90,000 or so clones, around 90% of them singletons. CDR1 is SGHRS, CDR2 YFSETQ, per germline. V was clipped by 0 bases and J by 3 bases; unmatched bases: 5. The CDR3 extends over 15 amino acids. Seattle patients were enrolled during active infection and followed longitudinally.

The clonotype originates from a man younger than 30 with COVID-19, enrolled during active disease. Sequenced: peripheral blood. The chain has TRBV5-1 and TRBJ2-5; TRBD2 matches at 7 bases. The CDR3 loop reads CASSLAPTSEETQYF. The CDR3 nucleotides are TGCGCCAGCAGCTTGGCCCCCACTAGCGAAGAGACCCAGTACTTC.